The clone carrying this T cell receptor beta chain turned up a few times. Its antigen is as yet unknown. The source of the sample is a study of T cells after yellow fever vaccination. Broader study findings: Post-booster repertoires contained most primary-vaccination clones again (approximately 97% CD4, 88% CD8).

The V and J ends lost 3 bases and 1 base respectively, with 11 bases between them. Germline loops: CDR1 LGHDT, CDR2 YNNKEL (reference sequence). The CDR3 spans 15 residues. MiXCR was run by TCRdb on the 5' RACE reads, yielding one entry per CDR3 protein. The sample has under 600,000 distinct CDR3 sequences, just over 20% seen once; the top ten hold 15% to 20%. The sample here was PBMCs, taken more than 20 days after the first yellow fever vaccination. This clonotype was sampled from a man in his late teens or twenties who received the YFV17D yellow fever vaccine. This chain uses TRBV3-1 with TRBJ2-3; D tentatively fits TRBD1 or TRBD2 (5 bases each). The CDR3 is CASSQGPIGTDTQYF. DNA for the CDR3: TGTGCCAGCAGCCAGGGACCTATAGGCACAGATACGCAGTATTTT.